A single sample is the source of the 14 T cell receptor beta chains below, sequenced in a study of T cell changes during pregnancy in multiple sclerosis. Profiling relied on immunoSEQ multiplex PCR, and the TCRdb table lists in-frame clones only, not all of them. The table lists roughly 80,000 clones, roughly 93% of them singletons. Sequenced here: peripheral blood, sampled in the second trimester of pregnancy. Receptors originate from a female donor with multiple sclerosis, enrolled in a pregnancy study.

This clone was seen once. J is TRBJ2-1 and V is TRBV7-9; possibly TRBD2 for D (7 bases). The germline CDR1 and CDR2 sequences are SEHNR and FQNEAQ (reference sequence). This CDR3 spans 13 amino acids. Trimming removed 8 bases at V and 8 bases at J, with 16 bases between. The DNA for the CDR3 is TGTGCCAGCTCCATAGGGGGGGGAGATGAGCAGTTCTTC. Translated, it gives CASSIGGGDEQFF.

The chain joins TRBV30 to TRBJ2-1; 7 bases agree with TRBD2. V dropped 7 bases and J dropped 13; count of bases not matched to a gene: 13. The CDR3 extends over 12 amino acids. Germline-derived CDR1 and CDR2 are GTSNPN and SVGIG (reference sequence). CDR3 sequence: CASEGSGVVQFF. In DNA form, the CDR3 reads TGTGCCTCGGAAGGCAGCGGGGTAGTACAGTTCTTC.

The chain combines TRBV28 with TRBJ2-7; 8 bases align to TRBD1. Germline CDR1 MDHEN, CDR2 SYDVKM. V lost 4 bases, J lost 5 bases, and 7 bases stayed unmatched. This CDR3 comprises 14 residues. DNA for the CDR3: TGTGCCAGCAGTTCGTTGACAGGGGTCCACGAGCAGTACTTC. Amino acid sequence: CASSSLTGVHEQYF.

In nucleotides, the CDR3 is TGTGCCAGCAGTTACTCGGGACAGGGGGGACCCTACGAGCAGTACTTC. Protein sequence: CASSYSGQGGPYEQYF. The V gene is TRBV6-5, the J gene TRBJ2-7; TRBD1 agrees at 11 bases. CDR3 length: 16 residues. Per germline, CDR1 MNHEY and CDR2 SVGAGI. The V gene end was trimmed by 0 bases and the J gene end by 2 bases; junction bases not matched to a gene: 3.

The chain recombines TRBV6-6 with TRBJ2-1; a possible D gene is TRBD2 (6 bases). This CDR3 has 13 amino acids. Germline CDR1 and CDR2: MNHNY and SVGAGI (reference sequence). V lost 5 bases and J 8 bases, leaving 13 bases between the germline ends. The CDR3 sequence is CASSPEGLDEQFF. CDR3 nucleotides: TGTGCCAGCAGTCCGGAGGGGTTGGATGAGCAGTTCTTC.

The CDR3 spells CASSLSKPDTQYF. The CDR3 region has the DNA TGTGCCAGCAGTTTATCCAAGCCAGATACGCAGTATTTT. J is TRBJ2-3 and V is TRBV28; D remains unclear. Trimming cost V 1 base and J 4 bases, with 6 bases left between them. Germline CDR1 reads MDHEN; CDR2 reads SYDVKM. The CDR3 is 13 residues long.

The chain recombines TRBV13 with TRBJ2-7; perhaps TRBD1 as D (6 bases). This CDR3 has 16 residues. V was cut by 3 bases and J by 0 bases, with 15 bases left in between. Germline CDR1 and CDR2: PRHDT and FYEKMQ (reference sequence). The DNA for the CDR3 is TGTGCCAGCAGCTTCGGTACAGGGCCAACCTCCTACGAGCAGTACTTC. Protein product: CASSFGTGPTSYEQYF.

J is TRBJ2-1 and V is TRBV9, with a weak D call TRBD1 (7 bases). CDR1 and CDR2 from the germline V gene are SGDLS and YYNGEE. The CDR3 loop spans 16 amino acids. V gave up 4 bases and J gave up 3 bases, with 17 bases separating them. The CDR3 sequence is CASSPGGGYNYNEQFF. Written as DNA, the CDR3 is TGTGCCAGCAGCCCTGGAGGGGGCTACAACTACAATGAGCAGTTCTTC.

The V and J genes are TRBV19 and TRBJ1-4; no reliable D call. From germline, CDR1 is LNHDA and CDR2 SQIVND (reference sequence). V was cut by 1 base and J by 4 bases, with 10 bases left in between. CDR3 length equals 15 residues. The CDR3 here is CASSIAGGVNEKLFF. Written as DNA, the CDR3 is TGTGCCAGTAGTATAGCGGGAGGAGTTAATGAAAAACTGTTTTTT. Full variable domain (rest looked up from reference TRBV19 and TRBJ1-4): DGGITQSPKYLFRKEGQNVTLSCEQNLNHDAMYWYRQDPGQGLRLIYYSQIVNDFQKGDIAEGYSVSREKKESFPLTVTSAQKNPTAFYLCASSIAGGVNEKLFFGSGTQLSVL.

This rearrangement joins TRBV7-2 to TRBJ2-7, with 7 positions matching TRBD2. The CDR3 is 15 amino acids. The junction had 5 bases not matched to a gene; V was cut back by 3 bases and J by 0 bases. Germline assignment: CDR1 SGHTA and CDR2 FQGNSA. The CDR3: CASSFASGLSYEQYF. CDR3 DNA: TGTGCCAGCAGCTTCGCTAGCGGTCTCTCCTACGAGCAGTACTTC. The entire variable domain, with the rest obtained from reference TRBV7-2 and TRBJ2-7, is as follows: GAGVSQSPSNKVTEKGKDVELRCDPISGHTALYWYRQSLGQGLEFLIYFQGNSAPDKSGLPSDRFSAERTGGSVSTLTIQRTQQEDSAVYLCASSFASGLSYEQYFGPGTRLTVT.

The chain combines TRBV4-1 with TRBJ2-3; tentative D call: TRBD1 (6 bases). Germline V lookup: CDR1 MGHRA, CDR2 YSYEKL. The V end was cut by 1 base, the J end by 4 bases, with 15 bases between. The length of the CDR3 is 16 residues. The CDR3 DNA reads TGCGCCAGCAGCCAAGGGGGCAGGGGTGGCCCAGATACGCAGTATTTT. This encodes CASSQGGRGGPDTQYF.

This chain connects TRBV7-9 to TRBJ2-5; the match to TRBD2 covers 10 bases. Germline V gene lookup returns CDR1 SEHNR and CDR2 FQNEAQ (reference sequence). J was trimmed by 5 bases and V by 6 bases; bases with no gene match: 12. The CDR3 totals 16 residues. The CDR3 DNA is TGTGCCAGCAGGGCCGGGACTAGCGTTTCGTTGGAGACCCAGTACTTC. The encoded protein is CASRAGTSVSLETQYF. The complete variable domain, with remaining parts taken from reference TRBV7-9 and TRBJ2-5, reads DTGVSQNPRHKITKRGQNVTFRCDPISEHNRLYWYRQTLGQGPEFLTYFQNEAQLEKSRLLSDRFSAERPKGSFSTLEIQRTEQGDSAMYLCASRAGTSVSLETQYFGPGTRLLVL.

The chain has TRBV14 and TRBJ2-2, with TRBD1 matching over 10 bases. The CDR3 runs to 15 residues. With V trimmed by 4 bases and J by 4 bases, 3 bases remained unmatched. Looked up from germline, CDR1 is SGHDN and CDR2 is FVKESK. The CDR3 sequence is CASSPWTGGTGELFF. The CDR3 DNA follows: TGTGCCAGCAGCCCATGGACAGGGGGCACCGGGGAGCTGTTTTTT.

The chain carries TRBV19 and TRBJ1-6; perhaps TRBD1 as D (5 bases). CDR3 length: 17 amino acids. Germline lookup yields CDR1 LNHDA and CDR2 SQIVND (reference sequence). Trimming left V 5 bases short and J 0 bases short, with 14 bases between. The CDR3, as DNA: TGTGCCAGTAGTGCCCGCCAGGGAAGCTCCTATAATTCACCCCTCCACTTT. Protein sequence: CASSARQGSSYNSPLHF.